This T cell receptor beta chain was identified in a study of identical twins. Germline V gives CDR1 MNHNS, CDR2 SASEGT. V lost 7 bases and J lost 1, with 11 bases in between. This CDR3 is 15 amino acids long. TCRdb independently ran MiXCR on the 5' RACE reads; one entry per CDR3 protein. This sample has some 500,000 distinct CDR3 sequences, with roughly a fifth found just once. The same data also contributed to another study, on T cells expressing NK-cell markers.

V is TRBV6-1 and J is TRBJ2-6, with D unclear. Sequenced input: CD4+ T cells sorted from blood. The source is a woman between 18 and 29 years old in good health. CDR3 DNA sequence: TGTGCCAGCACCTACCGGGCGTCTGGGGCCAACGTCCTGACTTTC. It codes for CASTYRASGANVLTF.